One sample yielded the 20 T cell receptor beta chains listed below, sequenced in a study of technical replicates of blood from a few donors. The table came from immunoSEQ multiplex PCR; TCRdb's copy has only in-frame clones and leaves some out. This sample has about 71,000 clones, with 92% found just once. Sequencing was performed on T cells isolated from PBMCs. The origin of the receptors is a human donor in good health.

The J gene is TRBJ1-2, the V gene TRBV11-1; tentatively, D is TRBD1 (5 bases). CDR1 is SGHAT, CDR2 FQDESV, per germline (reference sequence). Deletions cut 9 bases from V and 3 bases from J, with 17 bases between. The CDR3 extends over 14 amino acids. The CDR3 coding sequence is TGTGCCAGACCCCCGGACGGGACTTACTATGGCTACACCTTC. Encoded protein: CARPPDGTYYGYTF.

This chain joins TRBV18 and TRBJ2-5, with 13 bases lining up with TRBD2. V gave up 6 bases and J gave up 4 bases; unmatched junction bases: 14. Germline CDR1 KGHSH, CDR2 LQKENI. The CDR3 totals 18 residues. The CDR3 DNA follows: TGTGCCAGCTCCCCTTTACTAGCGGGAGGGCCGAGGAGAGAGACCCAGTACTTC. This gives the protein CASSPLLAGGPRRETQYF.

In nucleotides, the CDR3 is TGTGCCAGCAGCACCCTGAATGCCTTAGATGGCTACACCTTC. Translation gives CASSTLNALDGYTF. J is TRBJ1-2 and V is TRBV9, with D uncertain. Trimming stripped 4 bases from V and 6 bases from J, with 16 bases between. This CDR3 is built from 14 residues. The V gene's germline CDR1 is SGDLS and CDR2 YYNGEE. The full variable domain, completed using reference TRBV9 and TRBJ1-2, is DSGVTQTPKHLITATGQRVTLRCSPRSGDLSVYWYQQSLDQGLQFLIQYYNGEERAKGNILERFSAQQFPDLHSELNLSSLELGDSALYFCASSTLNALDGYTFGSGTRLTVV.

The rearrangement uses TRBV6-5 and TRBJ2-3; D is perhaps TRBD2 (5 bases). Per germline, CDR1 MNHEY and CDR2 SVGAGI. The CDR3 consists of 12 residues. V was shortened by 6 bases and J by 6 bases, with 10 bases between the two germline ends. This chain's CDR3 is CASRTGWDTQYF. The CDR3 bases are TGTGCCAGCAGAACGGGATGGGATACGCAGTATTTT.

This clone has only one observation. The CDR3: CASTVSRTSYEQYF. In DNA form, the CDR3 reads TGTGCCAGCACCGTCTCCAGGACTAGCTACGAGCAGTACTTC. The rearrangement uses TRBV2 and TRBJ2-7, with 7 nucleotides matching TRBD2. The germline V gene has CDR1 SNHLY and CDR2 FYNNEI. This CDR3 contains 14 residues. The ends lost 7 bases at V and 3 bases at J; junction bases unmatched: 9. The whole variable domain, remainder taken from reference TRBV2 and TRBJ2-7, is EPEVTQTPSHQVTQMGQEVILRCVPISNHLYFYWYRQILGQKVEFLVSFYNNEISEKSEIFDDQFSVERPDGSNFTLKIRSTKLEDSAMYFCASTVSRTSYEQYFGPGTRLTVT.

The J gene is TRBJ2-3, the V gene TRBV30; TRBD2 aligns across 7 bases. V lost 5 bases to trimming and J lost 3 bases; unmatched junction nucleotides: 8. Germline values: CDR1 GTSNPN, CDR2 SVGIG (reference sequence). The length of the CDR3 is 14 residues. The CDR3 sequence is CAWGGEWGTDTQYF. CDR3 coding DNA: TGTGCCTGGGGGGGGGAGTGGGGAACAGATACGCAGTATTTT.

This chain links TRBV13 with TRBJ1-2; no clear D. CDR1 is PRHDT and CDR2 is FYEKMQ in the germline V gene (reference sequence). The CDR3 length is 16 residues. V shed 4 bases and J shed 1 base, with 16 bases lying between them. The DNA of the CDR3 is TGTGCCAGCAGCTCCCAGATCTCACAGAGTAACTATGGCTACACCTTC. Translation gives CASSSQISQSNYGYTF.

The rearrangement uses TRBV5-1 and TRBJ2-5, with 9 nucleotides matching TRBD1. The CDR3 has 14 amino acids. Trimming at V came to 3 bases and at J to 4 bases, leaving 4 bases not matched to a gene. Germline assignment: CDR1 SGHRS and CDR2 YFSETQ. The CDR3 protein is CASSSQDRGETQYF. CDR3 sequence (DNA): TGCGCCAGCAGCTCACAGGACAGGGGAGAGACCCAGTACTTC.

The chain has TRBV10-3 and TRBJ2-7; the D is unclear. This CDR3 comprises 12 residues. The germline V and J ends were trimmed by 3 bases and 3 bases, with 6 bases remaining between them. Per the germline V gene, CDR1 is ENHRY and CDR2 is SYGVKD. For the CDR3, the DNA is TGTGCCATCAGTGATTCAGGCTACGAGCAGTACTTC. Protein: CAISDSGYEQYF.

This clone was observed a handful of times. The V gene is TRBV29-1, the J gene TRBJ1-2; a possible D gene is TRBD1 (5 bases). CDR3 size: 11 residues. Germline loops: CDR1 SQVTM, CDR2 ANQGSEA. V was pared by 7 bases and J by 6 bases, with 12 bases between. The DNA for the CDR3 is TGCAGCGAGGCGACAGACAATGGCTACACCTTC. Amino acid sequence: CSEATDNGYTF.

The chain couples TRBV1 to TRBJ2-7; no DNA check was done on the table's D call, TRBD2. TRBV1 is a pseudogene locus. This CDR3 region has 15 residues. The CDR3 DNA is TGCACCAGCAGTCAAGGGTACGGGAGCTCCTACGAGCAGTACTTC. The encoded protein is CTSSQGYGSSYEQYF.

The chain carries TRBV7-9 and TRBJ2-1, with 13 bases that match TRBD2. This CDR3 has 19 amino acids. CDR1 is SEHNR and CDR2 is FQNEAQ in the germline V gene (reference sequence). Germline trimming cut 2 bases from V and 2 bases from J; bases unmatched to any gene: 9. The CDR3 protein is CASSLSGTSGVLPYNEQFF. The DNA for the CDR3 is TGTGCCAGCAGCTTATCTGGGACTAGCGGGGTCTTGCCCTACAATGAGCAGTTCTTC.

The chain links TRBV5-4 to TRBJ1-1; 9 positions match TRBD1. CDR1 and CDR2 from the germline V gene are SGHNT and YYREEE (reference sequence). V lost 2 bases to trimming and J lost 5 bases; unmatched junction nucleotides: 4. This CDR3 comprises 14 residues. The chain's CDR3 is CASSLQGAQTEAFF. CDR3 sequence (DNA): TGTGCCAGCAGCTTACAGGGGGCGCAAACTGAAGCTTTCTTT.

Remarks on this clone: Other nucleotide sequences in the sample specify the same CDR3. The V and J genes are TRBV6-5 and TRBJ1-1; D perhaps matches TRBD1 (6 bases). The ends were cut back, 6 bases at V and 4 bases at J, with 6 bases in the middle. The CDR3 is 11 residues long. CDR1 is MNHEY and CDR2 is SVGAGI in the germline V gene. CDR3 in amino acids: CASRGGTEAFF. Here the CDR3 DNA reads TGTGCCAGCAGAGGGGGCACTGAAGCTTTCTTT.

This rearrangement joins TRBV9 to TRBJ1-4; D remains ambiguous. Trimming cost V 0 bases and J 8 bases, with 11 bases left between them. This CDR3 is 14 amino acids long. Germline V CDR1 and CDR2: SGDLS, YYNGEE. DNA for the CDR3: TGTGCCAGCAGCGTAGCTCAGGCGTCGGAAAAACTGTTTTTT. The encoded protein is CASSVAQASEKLFF.

The J gene is TRBJ2-7, the V gene TRBV4-2; 11 positions agree with TRBD2. Germline V gives CDR1 LGHNA, CDR2 YNFKEQ. This CDR3 has 16 amino acids. Trimming cost V 3 bases and J 7 bases; bases outside gene matches: 11. The CDR3: CASSHTPSGRPGEQYF. CDR3 DNA sequence: TGTGCCAGCAGCCATACTCCTAGCGGGAGGCCGGGTGAGCAGTACTTC.

The chain has TRBV27 and TRBJ2-7, with a weak D call TRBD2 (6 bases). This CDR3 contains 13 residues. V lost 5 bases, J lost 4 bases, and 12 bases lay in between. CDR1 and CDR2 from the germline V gene are MNHEY and SMNVEV (reference sequence). CDR3 in amino acids: CASSPAAGYEQYF. CDR3 bases: TGTGCCAGCAGTCCCGCCGCGGGGTACGAGCAGTACTTC.

This clone was detected once. The chain joins TRBV9 to TRBJ2-2, with 14 bases matching TRBD2. Germline V gene lookup returns CDR1 SGDLS and CDR2 YYNGEE. The V segment lost 2 bases and the J segment 3 bases; nucleotides outside the gene matches: 12. The CDR3 length is 20 residues. The CDR3 DNA reads TGTGCCAGCAGCGTGTCCTTAGGACTAGCGGGAGGTTACGACACCGGGGAGCTGTTTTTT. Translated: CASSVSLGLAGGYDTGELFF.

This rearrangement joins TRBV7-9 to TRBJ1-5, with a weak D call TRBD1 (5 bases). Germline CDR1 and CDR2: SEHNR and FQNEAQ (reference sequence). V shed 5 bases and J shed 5 bases, with 13 bases lying between them. This CDR3 has 14 amino acids. The CDR3 reads CASSPAGLDQPQHF. In DNA, the CDR3 is TGTGCCAGCAGCCCAGCGGGGCTCGATCAGCCCCAGCATTTT.

This clone was recorded only once. V is TRBV15 and J is TRBJ1-1, with D possibly TRBD1 on 5 matching bases. Germline CDR1 reads LNHNV; CDR2 reads YYDKDF (reference sequence). The ends were cut back, 3 bases at V and 2 bases at J, with 16 bases in the middle. The CDR3 spans 16 residues. The CDR3 bases are TGTGCCACCAGCAGTGCCTTTTTGGGGCCTAACACTGAAGCTTTCTTT. Its protein is CATSSAFLGPNTEAFF.